Sequencing of this TCR beta chain was carried out in a study of blood T cell repertoires in COVID-19. Study in general: Sites in the United States, Italy and Spain provided acute and convalescent COVID-19 samples. Sources were T cells, B-cell-depleted T cells, or PBMCs; the material itself was cDNA or gDNA.

The CDR3 has 13 residues. The germline gives CDR1 SGHTA, CDR2 FQGNSA. Trimming shortened V by 2 bases and J by 3 bases, and 4 bases separated the two germline ends. In the authors' workflow: Amplification with reference gene primers provided the estimates of nucleated cell counts. Libraries were prepared by immunoSEQ multiplex PCR; TCRdb keeps only in-frame clonotypes and omits some of them. That table furnishes V, J and clone size, whereas the DNA furnished D and trimming. This sample yields about 180,000 clones, of which roughly 82% are seen a single time; over 7.5% belongs to the top ten. The chain has TRBV7-2 and TRBJ2-2, with D unclear. The TCR originated in a woman between 70 and 85 years old with acute or convalescent COVID-19. Sample: peripheral blood. Written as DNA, the CDR3 is TGTGCCAGCAGCTTACCCGACACCGGGGAGCTGTTTTTT. It encodes CASSLPDTGELFF.